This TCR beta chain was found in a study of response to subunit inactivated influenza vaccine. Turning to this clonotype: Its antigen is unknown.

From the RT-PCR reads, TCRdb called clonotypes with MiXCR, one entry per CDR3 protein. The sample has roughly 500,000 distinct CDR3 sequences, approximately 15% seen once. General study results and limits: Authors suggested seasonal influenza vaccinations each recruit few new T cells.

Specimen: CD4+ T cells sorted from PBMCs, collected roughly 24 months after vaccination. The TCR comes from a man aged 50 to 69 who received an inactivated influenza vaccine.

CDR3: CASNQGITDTQYF. The CDR3, as DNA: TGTGCCAGCAACCAGGGAATTACAGATACGCAGTATTTT. This chain links TRBV12-3 or TRBV12-4 with TRBJ2-3; possibly TRBD1 for D (5 bases). Trimming pared 7 bases from V and 3 bases from J, leaving 11 bases between. The CDR3 covers 13 residues.